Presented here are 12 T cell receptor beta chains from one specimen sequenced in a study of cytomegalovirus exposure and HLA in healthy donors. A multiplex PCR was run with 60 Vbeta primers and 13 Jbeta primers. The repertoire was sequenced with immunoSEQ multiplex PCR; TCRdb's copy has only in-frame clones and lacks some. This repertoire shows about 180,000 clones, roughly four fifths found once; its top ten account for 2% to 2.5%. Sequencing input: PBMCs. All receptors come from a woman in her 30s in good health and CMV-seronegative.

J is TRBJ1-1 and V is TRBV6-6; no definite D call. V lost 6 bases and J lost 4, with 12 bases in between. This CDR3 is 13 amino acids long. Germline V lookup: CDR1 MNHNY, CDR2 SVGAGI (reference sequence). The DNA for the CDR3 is TGTGCCAGCAGCTGGCCGGGAAGCACTGAAGCTTTCTTT. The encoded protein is CASSWPGSTEAFF.

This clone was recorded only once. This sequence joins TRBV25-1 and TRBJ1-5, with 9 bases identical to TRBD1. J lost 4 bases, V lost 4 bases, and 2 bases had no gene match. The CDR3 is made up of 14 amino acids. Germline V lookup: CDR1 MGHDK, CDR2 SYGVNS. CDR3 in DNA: TGTGCCAGCAGTGGGACAGGGGTGAATCAGCCCCAGCATTTT. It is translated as CASSGTGVNQPQHF.

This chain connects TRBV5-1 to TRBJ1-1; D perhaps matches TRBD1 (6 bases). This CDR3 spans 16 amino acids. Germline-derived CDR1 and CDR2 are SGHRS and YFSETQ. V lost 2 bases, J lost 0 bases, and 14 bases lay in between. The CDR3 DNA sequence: TGCGCCAGCAGCTTCGGGGACAACATTATGAACACTGAAGCTTTCTTT. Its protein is CASSFGDNIMNTEAFF.

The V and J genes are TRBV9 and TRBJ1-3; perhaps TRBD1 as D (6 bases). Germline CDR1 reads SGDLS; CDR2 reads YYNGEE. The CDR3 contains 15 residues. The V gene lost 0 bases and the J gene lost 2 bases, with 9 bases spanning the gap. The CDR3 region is CASSVDTGTGNTIYF. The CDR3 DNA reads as TGTGCCAGCAGCGTAGACACAGGGACTGGAAACACCATATATTTT. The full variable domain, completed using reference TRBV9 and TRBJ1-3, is DSGVTQTPKHLITATGQRVTLRCSPRSGDLSVYWYQQSLDQGLQFLIQYYNGEERAKGNILERFSAQQFPDLHSELNLSSLELGDSALYFCASSVDTGTGNTIYFGEGSWLTVV.

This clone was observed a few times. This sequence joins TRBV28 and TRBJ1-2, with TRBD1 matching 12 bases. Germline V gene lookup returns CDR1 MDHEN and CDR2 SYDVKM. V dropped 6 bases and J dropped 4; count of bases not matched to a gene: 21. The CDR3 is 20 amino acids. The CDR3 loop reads CASRPTYTPGQGASGYGYTF. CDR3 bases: TGTGCCAGCAGGCCTACCTACACTCCGGGACAGGGGGCTAGTGGCTATGGCTACACCTTC.

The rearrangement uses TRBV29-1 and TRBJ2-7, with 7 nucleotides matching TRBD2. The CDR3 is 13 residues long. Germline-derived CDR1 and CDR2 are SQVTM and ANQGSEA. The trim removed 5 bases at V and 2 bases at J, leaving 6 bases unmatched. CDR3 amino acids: CSVIRAGTYEQYF. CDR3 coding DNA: TGCAGCGTTATTCGAGCGGGAACCTACGAGCAGTACTTC.

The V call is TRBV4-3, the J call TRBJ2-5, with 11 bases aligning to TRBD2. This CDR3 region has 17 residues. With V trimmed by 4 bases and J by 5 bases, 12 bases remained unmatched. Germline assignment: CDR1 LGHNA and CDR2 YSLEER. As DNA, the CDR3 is TGCGCCAGCAGCCCACTCCGGAATAGCGGGGGGGCGGAGACCCAGTACTTC. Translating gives CASSPLRNSGGAETQYF.

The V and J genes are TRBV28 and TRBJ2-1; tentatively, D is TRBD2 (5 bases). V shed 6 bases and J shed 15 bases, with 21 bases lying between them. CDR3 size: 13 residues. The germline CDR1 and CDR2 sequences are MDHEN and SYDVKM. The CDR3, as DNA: TGTGCCAGCAGAGTTGGTACGTGGGAGAAACTGTTCTTC. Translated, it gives CASRVGTWEKLFF.

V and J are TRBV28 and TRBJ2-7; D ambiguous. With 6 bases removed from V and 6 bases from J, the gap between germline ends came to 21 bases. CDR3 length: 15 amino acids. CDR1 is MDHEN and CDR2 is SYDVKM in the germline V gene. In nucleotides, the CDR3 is TGTGCCAGCAGACTACAACAAGCCAGTCCTCTCGAGCAGTACTTC. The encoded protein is CASRLQQASPLEQYF.

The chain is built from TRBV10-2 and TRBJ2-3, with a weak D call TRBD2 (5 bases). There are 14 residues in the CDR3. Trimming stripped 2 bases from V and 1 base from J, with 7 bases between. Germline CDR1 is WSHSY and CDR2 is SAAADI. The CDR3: CASSEERRTDTQYF. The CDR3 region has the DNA TGCGCCAGCAGTGAGGAGCGGCGCACAGATACGCAGTATTTT.

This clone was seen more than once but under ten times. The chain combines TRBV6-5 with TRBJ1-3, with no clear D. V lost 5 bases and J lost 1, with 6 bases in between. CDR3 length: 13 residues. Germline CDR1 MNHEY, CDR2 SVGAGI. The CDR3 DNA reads TGTGCCAGCAGTCAAGCTTCTGGAAACACCATATATTTT. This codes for CASSQASGNTIYF.

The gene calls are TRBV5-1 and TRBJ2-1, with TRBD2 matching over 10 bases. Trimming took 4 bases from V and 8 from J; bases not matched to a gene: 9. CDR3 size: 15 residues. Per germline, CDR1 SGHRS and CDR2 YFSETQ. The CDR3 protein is CASSRTSSGRDEQFF. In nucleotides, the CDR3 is TGCGCCAGCAGCCGGACGTCTAGCGGGAGAGATGAGCAGTTCTTC.